The 11 T cell receptor beta chains in this list originate from one sample, sequenced in a study of technical replicates of blood from a few donors. Assay used: immunoSEQ multiplex PCR; TCRdb lists only in-frame clones, some missing. Of tens of thousands of clones listed, just under 95% were seen once; the top ten hold 0.25%. Sequencing was performed on T cells isolated from PBMCs. Source of these receptors: a human donor in good health.

The gene calls are TRBV4-1 and TRBJ2-1; the match to TRBD2 covers 7 bases. This CDR3 region has 16 residues. From germline, CDR1 is MGHRA and CDR2 YSYEKL. V gave up 0 bases and J gave up 4 bases; unmatched junction bases: 6. CDR3 sequence: CASSQDGGSGYNEQFF. In nucleotides, the CDR3 is TGCGCCAGCAGCCAAGATGGCGGGAGCGGTTACAATGAGCAGTTCTTC.

J is TRBJ2-1 and V is TRBV28, with 7 nucleotides matching TRBD2. Germline V gene sequence: CDR1 MDHEN, CDR2 SYDVKM. V lost 4 bases and J lost 5; bases outside the gene matches: 11. CDR3 length: 16 residues. The DNA for the CDR3 is TGTGCCAGCAGTTACGTAGCGGGCCTCGGGAACAATGAGCAGTTCTTC. Amino acid sequence: CASSYVAGLGNNEQFF.

This chain links TRBV11-3 with TRBJ1-1, with D perhaps TRBD1 (5 bases). This CDR3 is 14 amino acids long. Germline loops: CDR1 SGHNT, CDR2 YENEEA. V was cut by 4 bases and J by 5 bases, with 14 bases left in between. CDR3 nucleotides: TGTGCCAGCAGCTCCCCGGGGGGGGTTACTGAAGCTTTCTTT. Protein product: CASSSPGGVTEAFF.

This chain links TRBV7-6 with TRBJ1-3; D is perhaps TRBD1 (5 bases). Germline V gene data show CDR1 as SGHVS and CDR2 as FNYEAQ. The length of the CDR3 is 16 residues. V lost 5 bases, J lost 2 bases, and 16 bases lay in between. CDR3 residues: CASSPRAGGAGNTIYF. The CDR3 DNA follows: TGTGCCAGCAGCCCCCGGGCGGGGGGGGCTGGAAACACCATATATTTT.

With regard to this clone: The sample contains more than one DNA sequence encoding this CDR3. The chain recombines TRBV9 with TRBJ2-7; D is perhaps TRBD2 (5 bases). V was pared by 0 bases and J by 3 bases, with 10 bases between. The CDR3 spans 14 residues. Germline lookup yields CDR1 SGDLS and CDR2 YYNGEE. The CDR3 region is CASSVAPGNYEQYF. In DNA, the CDR3 is TGTGCCAGCAGCGTAGCCCCGGGAAACTACGAGCAGTACTTC.

V and J are TRBV5-1 and TRBJ2-3, with TRBD2 identical over 13 bases. V trimming: 3 bases; J trimming: 6 bases; junction bases outside the gene matches: 4. Germline V gene sequence: CDR1 SGHRS, CDR2 YFSETQ. There are 15 residues in the CDR3. In DNA, the CDR3 is TGCGCCAGCAGCTCACTAGCGGGGGGGTTGGATACGCAGTATTTT. Its translation is CASSSLAGGLDTQYF.

V usage is TRBV6-6 and J usage is TRBJ2-3; a possible D gene is TRBD1 (5 bases). Germline-derived CDR1 and CDR2 are MNHNY and SVGAGI (reference sequence). Deletions cut 5 bases from V and 1 base from J, with 7 bases between. The CDR3 is 13 residues long. The CDR3 nucleotides read TGTGCCAGCAGTACCAGGGGCACAGATACGCAGTATTTT. It yields the protein CASSTRGTDTQYF.

This sequence joins TRBV7-2 and TRBJ1-5, with D tentatively TRBD1 (6 bases). Per germline, CDR1 SGHTA and CDR2 FQGNSA. Deletions cut 5 bases from V and 0 bases from J, with 11 bases between. There are 15 residues in the CDR3. As DNA, the CDR3 is TGTGCCAGCAGCCCAGGACAGTATAGCAATCAGCCCCAGCATTTT. Protein sequence: CASSPGQYSNQPQHF. Full variable domain (missing parts from reference TRBV7-2 and TRBJ1-5): GAGVSQSPSNKVTEKGKDVELRCDPISGHTALYWYRQSLGQGLEFLIYFQGNSAPDKSGLPSDRFSAERTGGSVSTLTIQRTQQEDSAVYLCASSPGQYSNQPQHFGDGTRLSIL.

This clone has a single count. The V call is TRBV11-3, the J call TRBJ2-1, with a possible D match to TRBD2 (6 bases). Per germline, CDR1 SGHNT and CDR2 YENEEA. The V and J ends lost 4 bases and 7 bases respectively, with 17 bases between them. This CDR3 is built from 15 residues. This chain's CDR3 is CASSSLYGTPNEQFF. CDR3 DNA sequence: TGTGCCAGCAGCTCCCTTTACGGGACTCCTAATGAGCAGTTCTTC.

V usage is TRBV15 and J usage is TRBJ1-2; D possibly corresponds to TRBD1 (6 bases). From germline, CDR1 is LNHNV and CDR2 YYDKDF (reference sequence). The CDR3 spans 13 residues. V was shortened by 1 base and J by 6 bases, with 9 bases between the two germline ends. CDR3 sequence reads: CATSRAAGDGYTF. The CDR3 DNA sequence: TGTGCCACCAGCAGAGCGGCAGGGGATGGCTACACCTTC.

The chain couples TRBV5-6 to TRBJ2-5, with D perhaps matching TRBD1 (5 bases). The CDR3 runs to 14 residues. Germline V gene lookup returns CDR1 SGHDT and CDR2 YYEEEE. V was clipped by 3 bases and J by 5 bases, with 14 bases between them. The CDR3 loop reads CASSSETVFETQYF. The CDR3 coding sequence is TGTGCCAGCAGCTCCGAGACAGTTTTTGAGACCCAGTACTTC. Filled out from reference TRBV5-6 and TRBJ2-5, the complete variable domain reads DAGVTQSPTHLIKTRGQQVTLRCSPKSGHDTVSWYQQALGQGPQFIFQYYEEEERQRGNFPDRFSGHQFPNYSSELNVNALLLGDSALYLCASSSETVFETQYFGPGTRLLVL.